This T cell receptor beta chain was identified in a study of radiotherapy plus CTLA-4 blockade in lung cancer. Focal radiation plus CTLA-4 blockade with ipilimumab was given to patients with chemo-refractory metastatic non-small-cell lung cancer. Germline CDR1 reads GTSNPN; CDR2 reads SVGIG (reference sequence). V shed 4 bases and J shed 6 bases, with 19 bases lying between them. The CDR3 has 14 residues. Here immunoSEQ multiplex PCR was the method, and the copy in TCRdb shows in-frame clones only, minus some. The sample records roughly 50,000 clones, around 86% being singletons. The V and J genes are TRBV30 and TRBJ2-7, with TRBD2 as a possible D gene (5 bases). The origin of this receptor is a human donor with non-small cell lung cancer who had stable disease on radiotherapy plus ipilimumab. This material consisted of peripheral blood, taken from a patient treated with radiotherapy plus ipilimumab. The CDR3 sequence is CAWTFSAGVGEQYF. The CDR3 region has the DNA TGTGCCTGGACATTCTCTGCGGGCGTGGGCGAGCAGTACTTC.